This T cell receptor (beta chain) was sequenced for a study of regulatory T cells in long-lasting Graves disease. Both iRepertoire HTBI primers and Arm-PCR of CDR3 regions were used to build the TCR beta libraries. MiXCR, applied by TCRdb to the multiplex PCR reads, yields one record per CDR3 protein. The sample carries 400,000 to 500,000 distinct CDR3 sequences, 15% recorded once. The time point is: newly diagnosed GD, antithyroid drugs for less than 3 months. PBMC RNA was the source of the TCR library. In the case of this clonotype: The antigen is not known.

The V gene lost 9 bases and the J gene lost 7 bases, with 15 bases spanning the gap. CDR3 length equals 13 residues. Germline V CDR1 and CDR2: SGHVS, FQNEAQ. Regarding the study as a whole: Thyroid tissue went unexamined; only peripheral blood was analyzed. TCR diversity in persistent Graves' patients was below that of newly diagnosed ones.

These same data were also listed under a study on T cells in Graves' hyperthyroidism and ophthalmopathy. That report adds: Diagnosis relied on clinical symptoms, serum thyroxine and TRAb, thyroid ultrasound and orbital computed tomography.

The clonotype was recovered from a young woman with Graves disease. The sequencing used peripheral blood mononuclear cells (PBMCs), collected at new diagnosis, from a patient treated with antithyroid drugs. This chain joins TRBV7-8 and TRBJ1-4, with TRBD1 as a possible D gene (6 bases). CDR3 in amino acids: CASRGNPREKLFF. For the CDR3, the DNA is TGTGCCAGTAGGGGGAATCCCCGTGAAAAACTGTTTTTT.